These T cell receptor beta chains were read from a single sample in a study of metastatic and nonmetastatic thyroid tumors. TCRdb redid the clone calls on the PCR reads using MiXCR. The table records tens of thousands of clones, less than 20% of them present only once. The material sequenced was blood. The receptor source for this set is a female donor with papillary thyroid cancer or a benign thyroid nodule (not recorded which). Some clones in this sample may be carry-over from other donors' samples. Both conserved end residues are part of each CDR3. D genes are given only for firm matches. Some rows have no size entry. The others give once, few or many, or a class for an expanded clone.

TRBJ2-3 TRBV6-4 NA few CASIWRCGPTTDTQYF TGTGCCAGCATTTGGCGGTGCGGGCCAACCACAGATACGCAGTATTTT
TRBJ2-5 TRBV5-1 NA many CASSLEGGVEETQYF TGCGCCAGCAGCTTGGAAGGGGGGGTGGAAGAGACCCAGTACTTC
TRBJ2-3 TRBV7-3 TRBD2 NA CASSAQAGITDTQYF TGTGCCAGCAGCGCGCAAGCGGGAATAACAGATACGCAGTATTTT
TRBJ1-2 TRBV6-1 NA few CAIRGGGDYTF TGTGCCATCCGGGGGGGAGGTGACTACACCTTC
TRBJ2-7 TRBV6-1 NA medium-sized CASIPLDGQSYEQYF TGTGCCAGCATTCCGCTCGATGGACAGTCCTACGAGCAGTACTTC
TRBJ2-7 TRBV6-1 NA medium-sized CASSELLSHYEQYF TGTGCCAGCAGTGAACTTCTTAGTCACTACGAGCAGTACTTC
TRBJ2-3 TRBV10-1 NA few CASSESYKLIRGQKTTDTQYF TGCGCCAGCAGTGAGTCATACAAACTCATTCGGGGGCAAAAGACCACAGATACGCAGTATTTT
TRBJ2-7 TRBV11-2 NA many CASSLGSSAYEQYF TGTGCCAGCAGCTTAGGGAGCAGTGCCTACGAGCAGTACTTC
TRBJ1-1 TRBV7-8 NA many CASSRGGLSTEAFF TGTGCCAGCTCCAGGGGAGGGTTGAGCACTGAAGCTTTCTTT
TRBJ1-4 TRBV6-1 TRBD1 many CASVRDRSTLFNEKLFF TGTGCCAGCGTAAGGGACAGGTCAACGTTATTTAATGAAAAACTGTTTTTT
TRBJ2-1 TRBV7-3 NA many CASSLRALHNEQFF TGTGCCAGCAGCTTGAGGGCACTCCACAATGAGCAGTTCTTC
TRBJ1-5 TRBV19 NA many CASSIGRRDNQPQHF TGTGCCAGTAGTATAGGGCGCAGAGACAATCAGCCCCAGCATTTT
TRBJ2-7 TRBV19 TRBD1 many CASSWDSETGPYEQYF TGTGCCAGTAGTTGGGACAGCGAAACCGGGCCCTACGAGCAGTACTTC
TRBJ2-1 TRBV11-2 NA many CASSFGVTPTIF TGTGCCAGCAGCTTCGGGGTCACCCCCACGATCTTC
TRBJ2-1 TRBV6-2/TRBV6-3 TRBD2 many CASSKLAGGLNEQFF TGTGCCAGCAGTAAACTAGCGGGAGGGCTTAATGAGCAGTTCTTC
TRBJ2-5 TRBV24-1 NA NA CATSDAGRETQYF TGTGCCACCAGTGACGCGGGCCGGGAGACCCAGTACTTC
TRBJ1-1 TRBV30 NA NA CAWSVYLELGAFF TGTGCCTGGAGTGTTTACTTAGAGTTAGGTGCTTTCTTT
TRBJ2-7 TRBV10-3 TRBD1 many CAISEAGTGLSYEQYF TGTGCCATCAGTGAGGCCGGGACAGGCCTCTCCTACGAGCAGTACTTC
TRBJ1-1 TRBV6-1 NA NA CASGKRRGDTETFF TGTGCCAGCGGGAAGAGGAGGGGGGACACTGAAACTTTCTTT
TRBJ1-1 TRBV10-3 TRBD1 many CAIKEGQLNTEAFF TGTGCCATCAAAGAGGGACAGTTGAACACTGAAGCTTTCTTT
TRBJ1-1 TRBV5-1 NA NA CASSKGQAEAFF TGCGCCAGCAGCAAGGGGCAGGCTGAAGCTTTCTTT
TRBJ2-5 TRBV11-3 NA many CASSPGSGQETQYF TGTGCCAGCAGCCCCGGGAGTGGGCAAGAGACCCAGTACTTC
TRBJ1-3 TRBV3-1 NA many CASTKSSSSYSGNTIYF TGTGCCAGCACCAAAAGTTCGTCCTCCTACTCTGGAAACACCATATATTTT
TRBJ1-5 TRBV20-1 NA NA CSAPTRDAPLGPQHF TGCAGTGCTCCAACGAGGGACGCGCCTTTAGGGCCCCAGCATTTT
TRBJ1-2 TRBV20-1 NA many CSARAPRQGLYGYTF TGCAGTGCTAGGGCCCCGAGGCAGGGCCTCTATGGCTACACCTTC
TRBJ2-5 TRBV20-1 TRBD2 many CSAHISGLAGEETQYF TGCAGTGCTCATATTTCGGGACTAGCGGGGGAAGAGACCCAGTACTTC
TRBJ2-7 TRBV19 NA many CASSIGEGDRGLAGPYEQYF TGTGCCAGTAGTATAGGAGAGGGGGACAGGGGCCTAGCGGGGCCCTACGAGCAGTACTTC
TRBJ2-1 TRBV6-5 TRBD2 few CVSSYDLGREGVHNEQFF TGTGTCAGCAGTTACGACCTCGGACGGGAGGGCGTCCACAATGAGCAGTTCTTC
TRBJ1-2 TRBV7-9 NA NA CASSLLEAGGFGYTF TGTGCCAGCAGCTTATTGGAGGCCGGAGGTTTTGGCTACACCTTC
TRBJ2-7 TRBV2 NA medium-sized CASSPERGPDYEQYF TGTGCCAGCAGTCCAGAACGGGGCCCAGACTACGAGCAGTACTTC
TRBJ1-1 TRBV3-1 NA many CASSRRSGSEAFF TGTGCCAGCAGCCGCAGGTCGGGGTCTGAAGCTTTCTTT
TRBJ2-5 TRBV12-3/TRBV12-4 NA NA CASSFTPSSQETQYF TGTGCCAGCAGTTTTACGCCCAGCAGCCAAGAGACCCAGTACTTC